The 5 T cell receptor beta chains given below trace back to one sample, sequenced in a study of blood T cell repertoires in COVID-19. TCRdb keeps only in-frame clones here, not all; method: immunoSEQ multiplex PCR. The sample holds around 50,000 clones; around 87% are singletons and the top ten take roughly 8%. The sample consisted of peripheral blood. Every receptor here comes from a man aged 50 or older with active COVID-19.

This clone was counted a single time. The genes are TRBV7-2 and TRBJ2-3, with a tentative D call TRBD2 (6 bases). Trimming cost V 0 bases and J 0 bases, with 7 bases left between them. This CDR3 comprises 15 residues. Germline V gives CDR1 SGHTA, CDR2 FQGNSA. CDR3 nucleotides: TGTGCCAGCAGCTTAGCCGCGGGGAGCACAGATACGCAGTATTTT. Encoded protein: CASSLAAGSTDTQYF.

CDR3 in DNA: TGTGCCAGCAGGAGAGCTACAACTAATGAAAAACTGTTTTTT. Translated, it gives CASRRATTNEKLFF. This sequence joins TRBV2 and TRBJ1-4; no definite D call. Trimming pared 6 bases from V and 0 bases from J, leaving 8 bases between. The CDR3 contains 14 residues. CDR1 and CDR2 from the germline V gene are SNHLY and FYNNEI.

The V gene is TRBV5-4, the J gene TRBJ2-2; 9 bases line up with TRBD1. CDR3 length equals 15 residues. Germline loops: CDR1 SGHNT, CDR2 YYREEE (reference sequence). V lost 3 bases to trimming and J lost 4 bases; unmatched junction nucleotides: 4. This CDR3 reads CASSSPGQGTGELFF. As DNA, the CDR3 is TGTGCCAGCAGCTCCCCGGGACAGGGCACCGGGGAGCTGTTTTTT.

The genes are TRBV19 and TRBJ1-5; D is ambiguous. There are 15 residues in the CDR3. CDR1 and CDR2 from the germline V gene are LNHDA and SQIVND (reference sequence). The V and J ends lost 1 base and 4 bases respectively, with 11 bases between them. CDR3 nucleotide sequence: TGTGCCAGTAGTATAGCTCTGGAGCTAAATCAGCCCCAGCATTTT. This sequence encodes CASSIALELNQPQHF.

V and J are TRBV5-1 and TRBJ2-1; 7 bases agree with TRBD2. Germline CDR1 reads SGHRS; CDR2 reads YFSETQ. The CDR3 runs to 16 residues. The V and J ends lost 4 bases and 7 bases, in that order; junction bases with no gene match: 14. This CDR3 is CASSVDPAGTKNEQFF. CDR3 DNA sequence: TGCGCCAGCAGCGTGGACCCCGCAGGGACTAAGAATGAGCAGTTCTTC.